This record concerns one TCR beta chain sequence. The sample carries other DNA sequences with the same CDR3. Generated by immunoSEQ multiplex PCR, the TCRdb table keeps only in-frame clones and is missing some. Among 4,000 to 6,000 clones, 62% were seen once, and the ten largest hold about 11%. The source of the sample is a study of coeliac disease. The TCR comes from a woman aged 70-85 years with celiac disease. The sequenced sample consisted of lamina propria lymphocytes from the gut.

CDR3 in DNA: TGTGCCATCAGCAAGGGGGGGGAAATTCAGCCCCAGCATTTT. The encoded protein is CAISKGGEIQPQHF. The genes are TRBV10-3 and TRBJ1-5, with D possibly being TRBD1 (6 bases). V gave up 6 bases and J gave up 6 bases, with 15 bases separating them. CDR3 length: 14 amino acids. Looked up from germline, CDR1 is ENHRY and CDR2 is SYGVKD.